This T cell receptor beta chain was captured in a study of blood T cell repertoires in COVID-19. The wider study: Material from acute and convalescent COVID-19 was sourced from the United States, Italy and Spain. The analysed material was cDNA or gDNA that came from T cells, B-cell-depleted T cells, or PBMCs.

A Seattle source enrolled patients during active infection and followed them longitudinally. Under the authors' procedure: Estimation of nucleated cell counts was performed using reference gene primer amplification. TCRdb keeps only in-frame clones here, not all; method: immunoSEQ multiplex PCR. Clone size and V and J calls were adopted from that table, with D and trimming inferred from the DNA. The sample carries 200,000 to 250,000 clones, approximately 90% recorded once. J lost 5 bases, V lost 5 bases, and 9 bases had no gene match. This CDR3 region has 15 residues. Germline V gene sequence: CDR1 MNHNY, CDR2 SVGAGI (reference sequence).

Sequenced material: peripheral blood. This sequence was found in a woman in her 30s with COVID-19, enrolled during active disease. The V gene is TRBV6-6, the J gene TRBJ2-5; 9 bases line up with TRBD2. CDR3 coding DNA: TGTGCCAGCAGTCCTATAGCGGGAGTGGGGGAGACCCAGTACTTC. Translating it yields CASSPIAGVGETQYF.